This TCR beta chain was sequenced for a study of beta chain features in type 1 diabetes. Overall study findings and caveats: The study found fewer insertions and more deletions at VDJ junctions in type 1 diabetes patients. In all four CD4+ subsets, TCRB CDR3 length was significantly, moderately reduced in type 1 diabetes. Overrepresentation of cells with high TCR expression could result from cDNA sequencing.

CD45RO/CCR7/CD25/CD127/CD95/CD27 separated CD4+ naive, central memory, regulatory and stem cell-like memory cells by sorting. All of the sorted populations showed purity greater than 95%. This clone has only a few counts. The antigen is unknown. In germline, CDR1 is MNHNS, CDR2 SASEGT. The ends were cut back, 6 bases at V and 4 bases at J, with 9 bases in the middle. CDR3 length: 13 amino acids. Sequenced material consisted of expressed TCRB transcripts (all of the isolated RNA was reverse transcribed). Repertoires were generated with immunoSEQ multiplex PCR, while TCRdb's copy carries only in-frame clones and drops some. The top ten hold 0.7% of the sample, which has around 160,000 clones, about 9% seen once.

The TCR was taken from a woman under 40 with type 1 diabetes. The genes are TRBV6-1 and TRBJ2-2; tentative D call: TRBD2 (5 bases). The sample consisted of central memory CD4+ T cells from blood. The CDR3 DNA reads as TGTGCCAGCAGCAGCGGAGCCACCGGGGAGCTGTTTTTT. The encoded protein is CASSSGATGELFF.